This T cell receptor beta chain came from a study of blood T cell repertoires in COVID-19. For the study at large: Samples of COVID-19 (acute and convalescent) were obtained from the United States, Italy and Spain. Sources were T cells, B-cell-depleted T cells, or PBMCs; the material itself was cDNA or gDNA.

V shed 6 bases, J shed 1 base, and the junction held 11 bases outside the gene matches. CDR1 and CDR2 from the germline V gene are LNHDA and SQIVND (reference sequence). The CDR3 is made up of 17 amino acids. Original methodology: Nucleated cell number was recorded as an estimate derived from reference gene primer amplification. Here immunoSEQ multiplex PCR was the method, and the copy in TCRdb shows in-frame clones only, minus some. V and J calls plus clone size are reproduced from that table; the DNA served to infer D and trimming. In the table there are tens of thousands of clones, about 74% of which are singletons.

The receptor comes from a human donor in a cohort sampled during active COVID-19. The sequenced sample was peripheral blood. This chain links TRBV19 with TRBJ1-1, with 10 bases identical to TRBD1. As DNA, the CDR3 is TGTGCCAGTAGCCCCCCAATCGGGACAGGGGAGAACACTGAAGCTTTCTTT. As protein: CASSPPIGTGENTEAFF. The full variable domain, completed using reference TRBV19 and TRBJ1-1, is DGGITQSPKYLFRKEGQNVTLSCEQNLNHDAMYWYRQDPGQGLRLIYYSQIVNDFQKGDIAEGYSVSREKKESFPLTVTSAQKNPTAFYLCASSPPIGTGENTEAFFGQGTRLTVV.